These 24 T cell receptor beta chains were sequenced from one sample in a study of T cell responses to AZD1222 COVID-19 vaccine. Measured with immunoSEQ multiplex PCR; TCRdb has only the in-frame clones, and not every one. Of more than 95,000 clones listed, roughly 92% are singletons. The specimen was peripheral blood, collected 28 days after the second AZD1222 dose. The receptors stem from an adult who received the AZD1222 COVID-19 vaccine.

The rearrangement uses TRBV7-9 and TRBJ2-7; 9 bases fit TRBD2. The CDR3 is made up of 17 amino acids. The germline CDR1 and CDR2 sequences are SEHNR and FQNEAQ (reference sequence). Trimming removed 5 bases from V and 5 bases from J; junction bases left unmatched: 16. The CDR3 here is CASSPVSLASGTHEQYF. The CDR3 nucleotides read TGTGCCAGCAGCCCAGTTAGCTTGGCTAGCGGGACCCACGAGCAGTACTTC.

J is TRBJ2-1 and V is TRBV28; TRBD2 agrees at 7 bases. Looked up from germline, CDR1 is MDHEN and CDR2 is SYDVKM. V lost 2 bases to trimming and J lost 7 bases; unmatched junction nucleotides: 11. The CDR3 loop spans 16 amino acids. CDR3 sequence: CASSLIAGGSLNEQFF. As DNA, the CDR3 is TGTGCCAGCAGTTTAATCGCGGGCGGGAGTCTAAATGAGCAGTTCTTC.

As DNA, the CDR3 is TGTGCCAGCAGCCCCCCGGGACAGGGCTCAGATACGCAGTATTTT. Its protein product is CASSPPGQGSDTQYF. The rearrangement links TRBV6-6 to TRBJ2-3, with 9 bases fitting TRBD1. The CDR3 is 15 amino acids. The V segment lost 6 bases and the J segment 4 bases; nucleotides outside the gene matches: 8. CDR1 and CDR2 from the germline V gene are MNHNY and SVGAGI (reference sequence).

Here the CDR3 reads CASSSEDRAYGYTF. The CDR3 region has the DNA TGTGCCAGCAGCTCCGAGGACAGGGCCTATGGCTACACCTTC. V usage is TRBV7-2 and J usage is TRBJ1-2, with 8 nucleotides matching TRBD1. Trimming took 4 bases from V and 4 from J; bases not matched to a gene: 5. CDR1 SGHTA and CDR2 FQGNSA come from the germline V gene. The CDR3 has 14 residues.

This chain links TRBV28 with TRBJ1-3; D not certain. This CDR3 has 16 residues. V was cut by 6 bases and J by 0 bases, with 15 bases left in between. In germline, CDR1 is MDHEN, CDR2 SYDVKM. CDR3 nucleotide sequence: TGTGCCAGCAGCCCGGGAGGGCTTGACTCTGGAAACACCATATATTTT. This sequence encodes CASSPGGLDSGNTIYF.

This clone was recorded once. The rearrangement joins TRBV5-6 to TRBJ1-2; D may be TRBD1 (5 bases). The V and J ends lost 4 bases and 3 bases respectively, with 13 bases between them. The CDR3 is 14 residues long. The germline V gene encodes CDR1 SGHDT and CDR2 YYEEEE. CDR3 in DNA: TGTGCCAGCAGCCGGGTGGGGGGAGACTATGGCTACACCTTC. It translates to CASSRVGGDYGYTF.

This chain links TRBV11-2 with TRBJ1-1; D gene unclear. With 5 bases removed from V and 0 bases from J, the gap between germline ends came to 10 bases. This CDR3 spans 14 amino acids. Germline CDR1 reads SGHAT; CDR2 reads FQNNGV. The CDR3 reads CASSPQGLNTEAFF. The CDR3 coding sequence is TGTGCCAGCAGCCCCCAAGGGTTGAACACTGAAGCTTTCTTT.

DNA for the CDR3: TGTGCCAGCAGTTTATCGACAGGGGACAATGAGCAGTTCTTC. It codes for CASSLSTGDNEQFF. V and J are TRBV28 and TRBJ2-1, with TRBD1 matching 8 bases. CDR3 length equals 14 residues. From germline, CDR1 is MDHEN and CDR2 SYDVKM. V shed 1 base and J 5 bases; nucleotides not matched to a gene: 1.

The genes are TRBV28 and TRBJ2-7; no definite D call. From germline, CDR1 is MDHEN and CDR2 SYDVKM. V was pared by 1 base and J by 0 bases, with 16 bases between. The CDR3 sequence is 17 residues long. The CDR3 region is CASSLLGSAEPSYEQYF. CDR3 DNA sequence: TGTGCCAGCAGTTTATTAGGTTCGGCAGAACCCTCCTACGAGCAGTACTTC. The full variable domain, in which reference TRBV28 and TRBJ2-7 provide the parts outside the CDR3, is DVKVTQSSRYLVKRTGEKVFLECVQDMDHENMFWYRQDPGLGLRLIYFSYDVKMKEKGDIPEGYSVSREKKERFSLILESASTNQTSMYLCASSLLGSAEPSYEQYFGPGTRLTVT.

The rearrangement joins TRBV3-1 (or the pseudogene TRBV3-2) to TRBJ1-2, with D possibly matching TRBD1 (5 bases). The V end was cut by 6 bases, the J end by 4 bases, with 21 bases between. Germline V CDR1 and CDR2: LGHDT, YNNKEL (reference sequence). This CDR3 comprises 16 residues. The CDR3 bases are TGTGCCAGCAGGGAAATCAGGGAAGGGTTCAGCTATGGCTACACCTTC. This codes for CASREIREGFSYGYTF.

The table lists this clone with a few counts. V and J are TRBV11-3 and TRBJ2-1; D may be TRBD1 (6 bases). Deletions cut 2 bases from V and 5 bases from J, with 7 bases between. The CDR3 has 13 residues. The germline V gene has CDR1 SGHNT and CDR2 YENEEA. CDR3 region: CASSLNRDNEQFF. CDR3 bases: TGTGCCAGCAGCTTAAACAGGGACAATGAGCAGTTCTTC.

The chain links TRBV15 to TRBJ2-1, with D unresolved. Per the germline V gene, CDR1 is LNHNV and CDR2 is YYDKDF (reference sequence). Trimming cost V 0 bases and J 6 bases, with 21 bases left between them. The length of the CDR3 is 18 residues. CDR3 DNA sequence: TGTGCCACCAGCAGAGATCTAAGCTACAACCCACGCGGCAATGAGCAGTTCTTC. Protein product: CATSRDLSYNPRGNEQFF.

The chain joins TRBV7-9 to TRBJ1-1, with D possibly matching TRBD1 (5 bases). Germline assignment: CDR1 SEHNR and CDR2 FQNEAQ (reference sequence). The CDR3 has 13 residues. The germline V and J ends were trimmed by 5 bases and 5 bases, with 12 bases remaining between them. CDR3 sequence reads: CASSRLEGTEAFF. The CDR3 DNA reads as TGTGCCAGCAGCCGACTCGAGGGGACTGAAGCTTTCTTT. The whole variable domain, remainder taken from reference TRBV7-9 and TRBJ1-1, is DTGVSQNPRHKITKRGQNVTFRCDPISEHNRLYWYRQTLGQGPEFLTYFQNEAQLEKSRLLSDRFSAERPKGSFSTLEIQRTEQGDSAMYLCASSRLEGTEAFFGQGTRLTVV.

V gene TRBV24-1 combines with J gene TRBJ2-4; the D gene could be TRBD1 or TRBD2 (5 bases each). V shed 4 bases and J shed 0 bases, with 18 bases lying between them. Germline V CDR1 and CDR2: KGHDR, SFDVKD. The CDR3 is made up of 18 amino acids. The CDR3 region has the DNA TGTGCCACCAGTGACCGACGGGACCAGGGTAAAGCCAAAAACATTCAGTACTTC. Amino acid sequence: CATSDRRDQGKAKNIQYF.

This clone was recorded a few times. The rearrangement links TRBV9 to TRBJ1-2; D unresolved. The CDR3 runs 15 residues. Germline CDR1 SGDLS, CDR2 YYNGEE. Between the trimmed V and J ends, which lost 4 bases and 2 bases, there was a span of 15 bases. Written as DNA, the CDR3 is TGTGCCAGCAGCATTAGTAGTTCTGTCAACTATGGCTACACCTTC. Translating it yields CASSISSSVNYGYTF. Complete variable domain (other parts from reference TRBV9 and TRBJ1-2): DSGVTQTPKHLITATGQRVTLRCSPRSGDLSVYWYQQSLDQGLQFLIQYYNGEERAKGNILERFSAQQFPDLHSELNLSSLELGDSALYFCASSISSSVNYGYTFGSGTRLTVV.

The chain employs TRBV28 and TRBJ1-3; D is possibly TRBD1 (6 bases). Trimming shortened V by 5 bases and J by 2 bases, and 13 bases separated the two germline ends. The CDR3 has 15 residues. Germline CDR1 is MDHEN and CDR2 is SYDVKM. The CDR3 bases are TGTGCCAGCAGTCTACTGGGGGCCGCTGGAAACACCATATATTTT. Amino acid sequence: CASSLLGAAGNTIYF.

The CDR3 bases are TGTGCCAGCAGCCAAGGTTACGGGGCAACTAATGAAAAACTGTTTTTT. It codes for CASSQGYGATNEKLFF. The chain recombines TRBV3-1 (or the pseudogene TRBV3-2) with TRBJ1-4; D is unresolved. The CDR3 consists of 16 residues. Germline V gene sequence: CDR1 LGHDT, CDR2 YNNKEL (reference sequence). Trimming left V 1 base short and J 0 bases short, with 9 bases between.

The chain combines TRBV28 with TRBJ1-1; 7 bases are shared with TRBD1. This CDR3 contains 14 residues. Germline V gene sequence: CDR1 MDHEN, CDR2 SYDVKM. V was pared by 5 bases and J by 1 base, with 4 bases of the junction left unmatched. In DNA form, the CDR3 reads TGTGCCAGCAGTACTAACAGGGGGAACACTGAAGCTTTCTTT. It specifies CASSTNRGNTEAFF.

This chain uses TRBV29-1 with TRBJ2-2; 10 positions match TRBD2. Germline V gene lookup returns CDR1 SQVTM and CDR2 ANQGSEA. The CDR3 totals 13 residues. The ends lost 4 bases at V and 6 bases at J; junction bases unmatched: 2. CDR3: CSVALAGPGELFF. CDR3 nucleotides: TGCAGCGTTGCACTAGCGGGACCCGGGGAGCTGTTTTTT.

The DNA of the CDR3 is TGTGCCAGCAGTTTAGGACAGGGAGGTTCCTATAATTCACCCCTCCACTTT. This sequence encodes CASSLGQGGSYNSPLHF. The chain combines TRBV28 with TRBJ1-6, with TRBD1 identical over 8 bases. The CDR3 length is 17 residues. The trim removed 2 bases at V and 1 base at J, leaving 4 bases unmatched. CDR1 and CDR2 from the germline V gene are MDHEN and SYDVKM.

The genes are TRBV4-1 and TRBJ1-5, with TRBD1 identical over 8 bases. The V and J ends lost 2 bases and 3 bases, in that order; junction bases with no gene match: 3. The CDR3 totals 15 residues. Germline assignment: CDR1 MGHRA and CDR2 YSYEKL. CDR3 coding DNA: TGCGCCAGCAGCCAACCGGGACAGGTCAATCAGCCCCAGCATTTT. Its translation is CASSQPGQVNQPQHF.

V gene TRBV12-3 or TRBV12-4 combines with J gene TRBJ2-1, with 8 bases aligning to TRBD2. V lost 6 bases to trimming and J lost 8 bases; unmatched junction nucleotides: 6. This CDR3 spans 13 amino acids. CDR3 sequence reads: CASSPSGSDEQFF. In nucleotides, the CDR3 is TGTGCCAGCAGCCCAAGCGGGAGCGATGAGCAGTTCTTC.

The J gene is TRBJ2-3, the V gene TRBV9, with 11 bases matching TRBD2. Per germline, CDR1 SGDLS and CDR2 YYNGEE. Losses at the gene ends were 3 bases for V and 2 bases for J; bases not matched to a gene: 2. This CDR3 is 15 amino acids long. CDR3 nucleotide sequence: TGTGCCAGCAGCGAGACTAGCGGGATCACAGATACGCAGTATTTT. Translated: CASSETSGITDTQYF.

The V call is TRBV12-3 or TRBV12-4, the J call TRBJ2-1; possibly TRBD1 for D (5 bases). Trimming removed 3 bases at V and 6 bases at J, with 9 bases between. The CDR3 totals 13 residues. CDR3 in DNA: TGTGCCAGCAGTTTTGAAAGGGGCAATGAGCAGTTCTTC. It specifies CASSFERGNEQFF.